This T cell receptor beta chain was observed in a study of control samples from healthy donors and cancer patients. Germline CDR1 SGHAT, CDR2 FQNNGV. V lost 5 bases and J lost 7, with 15 bases in between. The CDR3 has 13 residues. Produced via immunoSEQ multiplex PCR; TCRdb's table is partial and in-frame only. The sample includes approximately 58,000 clones, 87% seen only once; the top ten take around an eighth. The rearrangement uses TRBV11-2 and TRBJ2-7; tentatively, D is TRBD1 (6 bases). This TCR was sampled from a man in his sixties with head and neck cancer. Sequencing was performed on PBMCs. In DNA, the CDR3 is TGTGCCAGCAGCAGAGGACAGCTTGGGGAGCAGTACTTC. Its translation is CASSRGQLGEQYF.